The subject of this entry is one T cell receptor beta chain. Germline V gives CDR1 SQVTM, CDR2 ANQGSEA. This CDR3 has 15 amino acids. V lost 4 bases and J lost 4; bases outside the gene matches: 11. This sample was taken from a study of blood T cell repertoires in COVID-19. Study summary: Material from acute and convalescent COVID-19 was sourced from the United States, Italy and Spain. From T cells, B-cell-depleted T cells, or PBMCs came the material, which was cDNA or gDNA.

Per the original data handling: Estimates of nucleated cell counts were drawn from the amplification of reference gene primers. Clones were read by immunoSEQ multiplex PCR, and TCRdb kept only the in-frame ones, dropping some. D and trimming were read from the DNA, whereas the V and J calls and clone size are those reported in that table. The sample includes 160,000 or so clones, around 83% of them seen just once. The chain links TRBV29-1 to TRBJ1-2, with 8 positions matching TRBD1. The TCR was taken from a human donor in a cohort sampled during active COVID-19. Sequencing was performed on peripheral blood. The CDR3 DNA follows: TGCAGCGTTGTACCGACGGACAGGGTCGGCTATGGCTACACCTTC. Its protein is CSVVPTDRVGYGYTF.